A single sample gave rise to the 5 T cell receptor beta chains below, sequenced in a study of radiation and T cells in renal cell carcinoma. The protocol was immunoSEQ multiplex PCR, while the TCRdb copy is restricted to in-frame clones and leaves out a portion. Of around 99,000 clones listed, around 84% are singletons. The time point was: blood 4 weeks post-SBRT, at nephrectomy. The sample's treatment: 15 Gy SBRT to primary tumor, nephrectomy 4 weeks later. The input for sequencing was blood, taken from a patient whose treatment included radiotherapy and nephrectomy. The receptors stem from a man aged 60 to 75 with renal cell carcinoma.

V gene TRBV4-1 combines with J gene TRBJ2-1; D call uncertain. The germline gives CDR1 MGHRA, CDR2 YSYEKL. V was trimmed by 2 bases and J by 4 bases, leaving 21 bases between them. The length of the CDR3 is 18 residues. This chain's CDR3 is CASSQLLTRTRNYNEQFF. The CDR3 coding sequence is TGCGCCAGCAGCCAACTCCTCACACGGACCCGCAATTACAATGAGCAGTTCTTC.

The chain combines TRBV2 with TRBJ1-6, with a weak D call TRBD1 (6 bases). The germline V gene has CDR1 SNHLY and CDR2 FYNNEI. V was clipped by 6 bases and J by 7 bases, with 7 bases between them. The length of the CDR3 is 12 residues. As DNA, the CDR3 is TGTGCCAGCAGCCAGGGGAATTCACCCCTCCACTTT. It codes for CASSQGNSPLHF. Full variable domain (rest looked up from reference TRBV2 and TRBJ1-6): EPEVTQTPSHQVTQMGQEVILRCVPISNHLYFYWYRQILGQKVEFLVSFYNNEISEKSEIFDDQFSVERPDGSNFTLKIRSTKLEDSAMYFCASSQGNSPLHFGNGTRLTVT.

This clone was counted between two and nine times. The chain recombines TRBV6-1 with TRBJ2-1; possible D gene TRBD2, 5 bases. The CDR3 length is 12 residues. The V end was cut by 5 bases, the J end by 7 bases, with 9 bases between. Germline V gene data show CDR1 as MNHNS and CDR2 as SASEGT. DNA of the CDR3: TGTGCCAGCAGTCGGGGATCGAATGAGCAGTTCTTC. As protein: CASSRGSNEQFF.

V and J are TRBV5-1 and TRBJ2-5; 8 bases agree with TRBD2. This CDR3 has 13 amino acids. CDR1 is SGHRS, CDR2 YFSETQ, per germline. V gave up 4 bases and J gave up 4 bases; unmatched junction bases: 3. CDR3 sequence: CASSHGGVETQYF. Here the CDR3 DNA reads TGCGCCAGCAGCCACGGGGGGGTAGAGACCCAGTACTTC.

The chain recombines TRBV7-9 with TRBJ1-2; D is unclear. V lost 3 bases, J lost 5 bases, and 13 bases lay in between. Germline values: CDR1 SEHNR, CDR2 FQNEAQ (reference sequence). This CDR3 has 14 residues. Here the CDR3 DNA reads TGTGCCAGCAGCTTGGAGGGCCCTGGGTATGGCTACACCTTC. Translated: CASSLEGPGYGYTF.